A single sample gave rise to the 10 T cell receptor beta chains below, sequenced in a study of CD8+ T cells in alopecia areata. RNA, once extracted, was reverse transcribed into cDNA for use as the sequencing template. Data came from immunoSEQ multiplex PCR; TCRdb stores just in-frame clones and leaves some out. The sample holds some 120,000 clones, and no clone turns up only once. The sequenced sample was lesional skin. The receptors here all came from a C3H/HeJ mouse with alopecia areata. For the strain, the MHC haplotype given is H2-k.

This clone was counted at least ten times. Gene and germline names: mouse. The missing CDR3 end, 4 residues past where the read stops, is filled in from the germline J gene. V and J are TRBV13-3 and TRBJ2-7; a weak D match, TRBD1 (6 bases). The CDR3 extends over 12 amino acids. Looked up from germline, CDR1 is NNHDY and CDR2 is SYVADS. The covered CDR3 bases are TGTGCCAGCAGTGACACAGGGAAT. This codes for CASSDTGN. The full-length CDR3 reads as CASSDTGNEQYF.

As to this clone: Genes and germline are mouse. The sequenced CDR3 bases are TGTGCCAGCAGTCCTCGGACTGGGGGAGAC. This translates into CASSPRTGGD. The complete CDR3 sequence is CASSPRTGGDTQYF. The chain uses TRBV13-3 and TRBJ2-5; TRBD2 aligns across 10 bases. The read is 4 residues too short to cover the CDR3 end, so that end is filled in from the germline J gene. The germline CDR1 and CDR2 sequences are NNHDY and SYVADS. CDR3 size: 14 residues.

In regard to this clone: Gene names are the mouse ones. The covered CDR3 bases are TGTGCCAGCGGTGATGAGAGGGGGCGCTACACCGGG. Protein: CASGDERGRYTG. From start to end, the CDR3 is CASGDERGRYTGQLYF. V is TRBV13-2 and J is TRBJ2-2; D possibly corresponds to TRBD1 (7 bases). The read stops 4 residues short of the end of the CDR3; the missing end is completed from the germline J gene. The CDR3 extends over 16 amino acids. Germline CDR1 reads NNHNN; CDR2 reads SYGAGS (reference sequence). The V end lost 0 bases, the J end lost 3 bases, and 12 bases lay between the germline ends.

For this clone: Here the gene names and germline are mouse. The DNA read from the CDR3 is TGTGCCAGCAGTGTCAGGACAGGGGATAACGAA. Translation: CASSVRTGDNE. The CDR3 reads in full as CASSVRTGDNERLFF. The J gene is TRBJ1-4, the V gene TRBV13-3; 9 nucleotides agree with TRBD1. The read ends 4 residues shy of where the CDR3 ends; the end is completed using the germline J gene. CDR1 and CDR2 from the germline V gene are NNHDY and SYVADS. This CDR3 spans 15 amino acids. V shed 3 bases and J 5 bases; nucleotides not matched to a gene: 5.

Comment on this clone: Gene names are mouse gene names. The read terminates 4 residues ahead of where the CDR3 ends, so the germline J gene completes it. This chain joins TRBV13-2 and TRBJ2-5, with TRBD2 identical over 14 bases. The CDR3 runs to 17 residues. With 3 bases clipped from V and 0 bases from J, the junction kept 3 bases outside the gene matches. In germline, CDR1 is NNHNN, CDR2 SYGAGS (reference sequence). This CDR3 is CASGARDWGGNQDTQYF. Incomplete CDR3 DNA: TGTGCCAGCGGTGCCCGGGACTGGGGGGGCAACCAAGAC.

This clone was seen a handful of times. Germline and genes here are mouse. CDR3 bases read: TGTGCCAGCAGTGAACCTGGGGGTTACCAAGAC. It encodes CASSEPGGYQD. The CDR3 in full is CASSEPGGYQDTQYF. V usage is TRBV13-1 and J usage is TRBJ2-5, with 7 bases fitting TRBD2. The read comes to an end 4 residues before the CDR3 does, leaving the germline J gene to fill in the end. CDR1 is NSHNY, CDR2 SYGAGN, per germline. The V gene end was trimmed by 2 bases and the J gene end by 1 base; junction bases not matched to a gene: 4. There are 15 residues in the CDR3.

Points on this clone: The protein in this entry is translated from the DNA; at residue 11 it differs from the protein listed in TCRdb. Gene names are the mouse ones. The read halts 3 residues ahead of the CDR3 end, with the missing end drawn from the germline J gene. This sequence joins TRBV13-2 and TRBJ1-6; 8 positions match TRBD1. TRBJ1-6 is noted as an ORF with a role that remains uncertain. This CDR3 has 14 residues. The germline CDR1 and CDR2 sequences are NNHNN and SYGAGS (reference sequence). V lost 6 bases and J lost 5; bases outside the gene matches: 4. CDR3 amino acids: CASATGVDNSPLYF. The CDR3 DNA, read in part, is TGTGCCAGCGCGACAGGGGTTGATAATTCGCCC.

This clone has just a few counts. Here the gene names and germline are mouse. The CDR3 is cut off 4 residues early in the read; its end comes from the germline J gene. This chain joins TRBV13-3 and TRBJ2-7, with 7 bases that match TRBD2. This CDR3 spans 13 amino acids. CDR1 and CDR2 from the germline V gene are NNHDY and SYVADS. Trimming at V came to 5 bases and at J to 3 bases, leaving 5 bases not matched to a gene. Incomplete CDR3 DNA: TGTGCCAGCAGATTCGCTGGGGGCTAT. Residues: CASRFAGGY. The CDR3 reads in full as CASRFAGGYEQYF.

Details on this clone: Genes and germline come from the mouse. The read ends 4 residues before the CDR3 terminus; that terminus is restored from the germline J gene. The chain joins TRBV17 to TRBJ2-2; 12 nucleotides line up with TRBD1. CDR3 length equals 17 residues. CDR1 and CDR2 (germline): MNHDT, YYDKIL. CDR3 in amino acids: CASSRAPGTGGGGQLYF. Incomplete CDR3 DNA: TGTGCTAGCAGTAGAGCCCCCGGGACAGGGGGCGGCGGG.

This clone was counted at least ten times. All gene names here are mouse names. Read coverage stops 4 residues before the CDR3 terminus; the germline J gene supplies the remainder. This chain joins TRBV1 and TRBJ2-1; D may be TRBD1 (6 bases). Trimming shortened V by 4 bases and J by 0 bases, and 10 bases separated the two germline ends. The CDR3 consists of 15 residues. Per the germline V gene, CDR1 is NSQYPW and CDR2 is LRSPGD (reference sequence). The CDR3 bases that were read are TGCACCTGCAGTGTCCGGGACAATAACTATGCT. Its protein product is CTCSVRDNNYA. The complete CDR3 protein is CTCSVRDNNYAEQFF. Complete variable domain (other parts from reference TRBV1 and TRBJ2-1): VTLLEQNPRWRLVPRGQAVNLRCILKNSQYPWMSWYQQDLQKQLQWLFTLRSPGDKEVKSLPGADYLATRVTDTELRLQVANMSQGRTLYCTCSVRDNNYAEQFFGPGTRLTVL.